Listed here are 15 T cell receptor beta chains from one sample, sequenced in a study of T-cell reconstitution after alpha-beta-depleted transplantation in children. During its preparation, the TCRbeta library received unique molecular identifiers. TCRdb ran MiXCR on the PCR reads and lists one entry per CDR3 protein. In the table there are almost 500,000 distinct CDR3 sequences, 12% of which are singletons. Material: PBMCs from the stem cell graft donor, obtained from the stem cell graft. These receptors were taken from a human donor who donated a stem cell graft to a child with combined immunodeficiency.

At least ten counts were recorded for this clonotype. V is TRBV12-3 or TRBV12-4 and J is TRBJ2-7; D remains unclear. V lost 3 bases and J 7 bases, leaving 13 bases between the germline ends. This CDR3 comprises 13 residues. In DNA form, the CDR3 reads TGTGCCAGCAGTTTTGCCCCACAAAGTGAGCAGTACTTC. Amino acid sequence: CASSFAPQSEQYF.

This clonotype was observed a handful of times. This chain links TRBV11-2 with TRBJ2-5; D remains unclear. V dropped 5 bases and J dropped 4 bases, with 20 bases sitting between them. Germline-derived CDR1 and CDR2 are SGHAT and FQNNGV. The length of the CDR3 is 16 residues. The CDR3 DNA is TGTGCCAGCAGCCGACGACCCGGTACCTTCGGAGAGACCCAGTACTTC. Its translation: CASSRRPGTFGETQYF.

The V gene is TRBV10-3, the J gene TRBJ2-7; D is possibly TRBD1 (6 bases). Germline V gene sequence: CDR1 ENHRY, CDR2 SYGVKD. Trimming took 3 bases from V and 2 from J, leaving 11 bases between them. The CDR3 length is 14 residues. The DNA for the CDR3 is TGTGCCATCAGTGACAACAGGGCACCCTACGAGCAGTACTTC. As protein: CAISDNRAPYEQYF.

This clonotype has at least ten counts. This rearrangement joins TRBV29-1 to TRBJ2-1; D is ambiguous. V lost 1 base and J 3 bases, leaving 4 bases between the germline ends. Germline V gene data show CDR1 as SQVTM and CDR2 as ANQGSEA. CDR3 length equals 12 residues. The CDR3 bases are TGCAGCGTTGAAGGTATCTACAATGAGCAGTTCTTC. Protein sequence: CSVEGIYNEQFF.

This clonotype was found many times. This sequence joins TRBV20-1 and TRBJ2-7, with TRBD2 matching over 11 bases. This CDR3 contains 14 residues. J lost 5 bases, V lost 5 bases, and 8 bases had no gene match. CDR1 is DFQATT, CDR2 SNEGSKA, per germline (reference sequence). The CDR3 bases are TGCAGTGCTTATCTAGCGGGAGGCCCCGACGAGCAGTACTTC. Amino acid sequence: CSAYLAGGPDEQYF.

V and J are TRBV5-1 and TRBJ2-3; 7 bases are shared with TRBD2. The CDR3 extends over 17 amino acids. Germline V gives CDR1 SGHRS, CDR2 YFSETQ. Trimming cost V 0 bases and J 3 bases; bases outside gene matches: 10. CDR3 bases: TGCGCCAGCAGCTTGGCCGGCTCCGGGGGAGGGACAGATACGCAGTATTTT. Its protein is CASSLAGSGGGTDTQYF.

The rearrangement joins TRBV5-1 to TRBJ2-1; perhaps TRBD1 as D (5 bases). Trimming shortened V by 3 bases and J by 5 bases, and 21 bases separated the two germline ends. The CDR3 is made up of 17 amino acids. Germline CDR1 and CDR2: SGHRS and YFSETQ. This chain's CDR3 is CASSSSPTVPRDNEQFF. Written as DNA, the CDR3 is TGCGCCAGCAGCTCCTCCCCGACAGTGCCACGGGACAATGAGCAGTTCTTC.

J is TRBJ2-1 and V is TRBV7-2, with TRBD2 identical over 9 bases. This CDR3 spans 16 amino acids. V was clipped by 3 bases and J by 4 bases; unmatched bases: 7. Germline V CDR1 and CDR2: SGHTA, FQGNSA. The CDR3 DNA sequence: TGTGCCAGCAGCTTGGCTAGCGGGAATATATACAATGAGCAGTTCTTC. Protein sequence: CASSLASGNIYNEQFF. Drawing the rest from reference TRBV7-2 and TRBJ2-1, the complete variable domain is GAGVSQSPSNKVTEKGKDVELRCDPISGHTALYWYRQSLGQGLEFLIYFQGNSAPDKSGLPSDRFSAERTGGSVSTLTIQRTQQEDSAVYLCASSLASGNIYNEQFFGPGTRLTVL.

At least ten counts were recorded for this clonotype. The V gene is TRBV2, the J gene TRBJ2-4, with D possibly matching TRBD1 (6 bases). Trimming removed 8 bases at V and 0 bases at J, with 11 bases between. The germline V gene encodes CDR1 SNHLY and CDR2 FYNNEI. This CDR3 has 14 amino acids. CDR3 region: CASGTQGAKNIQYF. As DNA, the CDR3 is TGTGCCAGCGGCACACAGGGAGCCAAAAACATTCAGTACTTC.

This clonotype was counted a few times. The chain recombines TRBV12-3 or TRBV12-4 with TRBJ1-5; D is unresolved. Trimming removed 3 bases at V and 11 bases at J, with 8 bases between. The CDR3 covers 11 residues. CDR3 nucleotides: TGTGCCAGCAGTTTCGGAGAGGCCCAGCATTTT. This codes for CASSFGEAQHF.

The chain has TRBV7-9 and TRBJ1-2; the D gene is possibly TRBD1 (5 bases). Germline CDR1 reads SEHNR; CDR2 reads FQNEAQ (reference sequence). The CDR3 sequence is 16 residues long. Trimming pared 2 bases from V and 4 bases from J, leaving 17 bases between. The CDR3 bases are TGTGCCAGCAGCTTATCGTTCGGCAGGGCCATCTATGGCTACACCTTC. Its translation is CASSLSFGRAIYGYTF.

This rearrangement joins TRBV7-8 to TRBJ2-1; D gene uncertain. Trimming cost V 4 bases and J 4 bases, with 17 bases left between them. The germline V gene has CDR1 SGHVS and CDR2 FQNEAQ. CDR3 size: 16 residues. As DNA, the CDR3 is TGTGCCAGCAGCTCGACACTACGCGGCGGATACAATGAGCAGTTCTTC. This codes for CASSSTLRGGYNEQFF.

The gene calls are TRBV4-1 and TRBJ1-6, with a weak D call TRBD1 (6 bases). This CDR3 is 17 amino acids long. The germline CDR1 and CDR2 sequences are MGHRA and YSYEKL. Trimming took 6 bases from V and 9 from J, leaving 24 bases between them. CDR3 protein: CASSRRWGAVMVSPLHF. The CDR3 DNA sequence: TGCGCCAGCAGTCGTAGATGGGGGGCGGTGATGGTTTCACCCCTCCACTTT.

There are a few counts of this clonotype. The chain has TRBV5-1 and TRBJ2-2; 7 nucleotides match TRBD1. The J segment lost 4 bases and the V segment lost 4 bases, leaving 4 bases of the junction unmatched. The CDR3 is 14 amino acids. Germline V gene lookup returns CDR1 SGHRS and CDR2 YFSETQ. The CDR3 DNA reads TGCGCCAGCAGCCCGGACAGGCTCACCGGGGAGCTGTTTTTT. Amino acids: CASSPDRLTGELFF.

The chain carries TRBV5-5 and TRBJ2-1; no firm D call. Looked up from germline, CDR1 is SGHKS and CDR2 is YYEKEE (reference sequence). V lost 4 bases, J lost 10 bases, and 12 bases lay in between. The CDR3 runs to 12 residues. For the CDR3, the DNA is TGTGCCAGCAGCCCCCGGAGCAGCGAGCAGTTCTTC. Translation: CASSPRSSEQFF.